A single sample gave rise to the 13 T cell receptor beta chains below, sequenced in a study of post-analysis software for immune sequencing data. Broader study findings: The study found TRBV5-6, TRBV5-1 and TRBV20-1 among five or six TRBV segments more frequent in patients than controls.

These receptors' antigens are unknown. Prepared TCR beta cDNA libraries contained unique molecular identifiers. TCRdb processed the PCR reads anew with MiXCR; each CDR3 protein has one entry. The data hold about half a million distinct CDR3 sequences, with around 36% observed a single time. What was sequenced was blood. These receptors were taken from a girl aged 2 to 17 with multiple sclerosis.

Only a few counts were recorded for this clonotype. The chain is built from TRBV28 and TRBJ2-1; D assignment may be TRBD1 or TRBD2 (5 bases each). The V gene's germline CDR1 is MDHEN and CDR2 SYDVKM. V was cut by 4 bases and J by 0 bases, with 16 bases left in between. The CDR3 consists of 17 residues. This chain's CDR3 is CASSSRDVTSSYNEQFF. The CDR3 DNA sequence: TGTGCCAGCAGTTCAAGGGACGTAACAAGCTCCTACAATGAGCAGTTCTTC.

The chain joins TRBV12-3 or TRBV12-4 to TRBJ1-2; 10 bases agree with TRBD1. V shed 1 base, J shed 3 bases, and the junction held 2 bases outside the gene matches. The CDR3 extends over 15 amino acids. The CDR3 loop reads CASSLGGQGDYGYTF. Here the CDR3 DNA reads TGTGCCAGCAGTTTAGGCGGACAGGGGGACTATGGCTACACCTTC.

The gene calls are TRBV5-1 and TRBJ2-1; a possible D gene is TRBD1 (6 bases). The CDR3 has 14 residues. Trimming stripped 6 bases from V and 6 bases from J, with 16 bases between. Germline values: CDR1 SGHRS, CDR2 YFSETQ. The CDR3 is CASKLGQTINEQFF. DNA of the CDR3: TGCGCCAGCAAGCTAGGACAGACGATCAATGAGCAGTTCTTC.

On this clonotype itself: A much larger clone differs by one base, so this may be a read error. V and J are TRBV29-1 and TRBJ2-3; no firm D call. The germline gives CDR1 SQVTM, CDR2 ANQGSEA. The CDR3 is made up of 12 amino acids. CDR3 loop: CSVEVGTDAQYF. In DNA, the CDR3 is TGCAGCGTTGAAGTGGGCACAGATGCGCAGTATTTT.

The chain combines TRBV5-5 with TRBJ2-1; the match to TRBD1 covers 9 bases. The length of the CDR3 is 17 residues. Germline V lookup: CDR1 SGHKS, CDR2 YYEKEE (reference sequence). The ends lost 3 bases at V and 4 bases at J; junction bases unmatched: 11. CDR3: CASSYGGGQGKYNEQFF. For the CDR3, the DNA is TGTGCCAGCAGCTATGGGGGGGGACAGGGTAAATACAATGAGCAGTTCTTC.

The genes are TRBV13 and TRBJ1-2; a weak D match, TRBD1 (5 bases). The CDR3 runs 13 residues. The V and J ends lost 0 bases and 7 bases respectively, with 9 bases between them. From germline, CDR1 is PRHDT and CDR2 FYEKMQ (reference sequence). As DNA, the CDR3 is TGTGCCAGCAGCTTAGGTGGGGACTTTGGCTACACCTTC. This codes for CASSLGGDFGYTF.

The rearrangement links TRBV2 to TRBJ1-4; D is uncertain. CDR1 and CDR2 (germline): SNHLY, FYNNEI. The ends were cut back, 4 bases at V and 13 bases at J, with 19 bases in the middle. The CDR3 runs to 14 residues. CDR3 DNA sequence: TGTGCCAGCAGTGCTGGGAATCACGCGGGAATACTGTTTTTT. Translated: CASSAGNHAGILFF. Combining the CDR3 with reference TRBV2 and TRBJ1-4 gives the whole variable domain EPEVTQTPSHQVTQMGQEVILRCVPISNHLYFYWYRQILGQKVEFLVSFYNNEISEKSEIFDDQFSVERPDGSNFTLKIRSTKLEDSAMYFCASSAGNHAGILFFGSGTQLSVL.

This clonotype was counted between two and nine times. The chain uses TRBV11-3 and TRBJ1-4; D uncertain. Germline values: CDR1 SGHNT, CDR2 YENEEA. The CDR3 runs 15 residues. V lost 4 bases to trimming and J lost 8 bases, with 17 bases between them. The CDR3 DNA reads as TGTGCCAGCAGCTCCTGGGTCTCGGGTTCGGAAAAACTGTTTTTT. Translating gives CASSSWVSGSEKLFF.

This clonotype has a count of ten or more. The rearrangement joins TRBV10-3 to TRBJ2-1, with D perhaps matching TRBD1 or TRBD2 (6 bases each). Trimming stripped 5 bases from V and 8 bases from J, with 10 bases between. This CDR3 has 12 residues. The germline gives CDR1 ENHRY, CDR2 SYGVKD. The CDR3 loop is CAISRGAHEQFF. CDR3 nucleotide sequence: TGTGCCATCAGTAGGGGGGCGCATGAGCAGTTCTTC.

The V call is TRBV9, the J call TRBJ2-7; D possibly uses TRBD1 or TRBD2 (5 bases each). Germline CDR1 reads SGDLS; CDR2 reads YYNGEE. V was clipped by 4 bases and J by 2 bases, with 13 bases between them. The CDR3 is 14 amino acids. Here the CDR3 reads CASSLRDGAYEQYF. CDR3 sequence (DNA): TGTGCCAGCAGCCTCAGGGACGGAGCCTACGAGCAGTACTTC.

The chain couples TRBV20-1 to TRBJ2-7; a possible D gene is TRBD1 (6 bases). Trimming removed 3 bases at V and 5 bases at J, with 11 bases between. CDR3 length: 12 residues. Germline assignment: CDR1 DFQATT and CDR2 SNEGSKA (reference sequence). CDR3 region: CSARIQGNEQYF. The CDR3 DNA reads TGCAGTGCTAGGATACAGGGTAACGAGCAGTACTTC.

The gene calls are TRBV6-2 or TRBV6-3 and TRBJ2-1, with 7 bases matching TRBD1. CDR1 MNHEY and CDR2 SVGEGT come from the germline V gene. Trimming took 7 bases from V and 9 from J; bases not matched to a gene: 12. The CDR3 has 14 residues. The CDR3 loop reads CASTYRQGTIEQFF. The CDR3 nucleotides are TGTGCCAGCACCTACCGACAGGGTACGATTGAGCAGTTCTTC.

This clonotype was observed a handful of times. The genes are TRBV10-2 and TRBJ2-3; D possibly corresponds to TRBD2 (5 bases). V was cut by 1 base and J by 8 bases, with 22 bases left in between. The CDR3 runs 17 residues. The germline CDR1 and CDR2 sequences are WSHSY and SAAADI. In DNA, the CDR3 is TGCGCCAGCAGTGAGTTGGTCAGAAACACAATTCGGGGTACGCAGTATTTT. Residues: CASSELVRNTIRGTQYF.